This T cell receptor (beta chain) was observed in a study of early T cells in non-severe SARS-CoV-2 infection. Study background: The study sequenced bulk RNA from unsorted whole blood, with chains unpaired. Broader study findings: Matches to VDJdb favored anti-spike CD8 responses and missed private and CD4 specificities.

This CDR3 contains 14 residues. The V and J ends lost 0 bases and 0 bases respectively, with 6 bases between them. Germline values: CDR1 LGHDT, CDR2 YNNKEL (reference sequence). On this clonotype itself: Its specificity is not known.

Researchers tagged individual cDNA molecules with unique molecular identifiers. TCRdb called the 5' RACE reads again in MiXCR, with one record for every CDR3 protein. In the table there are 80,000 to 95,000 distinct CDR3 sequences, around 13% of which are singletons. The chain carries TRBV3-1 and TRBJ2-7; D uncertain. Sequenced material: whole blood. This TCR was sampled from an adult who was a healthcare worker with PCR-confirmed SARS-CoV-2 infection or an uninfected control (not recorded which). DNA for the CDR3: TGTGCCAGCAGCCAAGACGTCGCCTCCTACGAGCAGTACTTC. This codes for CASSQDVASYEQYF.